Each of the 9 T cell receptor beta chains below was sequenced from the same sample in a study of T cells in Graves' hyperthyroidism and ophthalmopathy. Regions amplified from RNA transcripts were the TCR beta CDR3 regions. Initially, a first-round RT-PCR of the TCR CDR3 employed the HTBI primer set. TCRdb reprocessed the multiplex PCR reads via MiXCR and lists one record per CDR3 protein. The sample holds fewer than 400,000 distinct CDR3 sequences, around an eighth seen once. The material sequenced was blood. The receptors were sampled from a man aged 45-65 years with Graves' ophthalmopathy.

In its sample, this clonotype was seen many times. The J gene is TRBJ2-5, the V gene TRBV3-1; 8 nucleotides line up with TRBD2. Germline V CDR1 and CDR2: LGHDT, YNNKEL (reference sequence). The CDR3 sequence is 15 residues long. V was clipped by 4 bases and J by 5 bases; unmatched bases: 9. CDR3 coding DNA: TGTGCCAGCAGCCGCCCGGGACTAGTTTCGGAGACCCAGTACTTC. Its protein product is CASSRPGLVSETQYF.

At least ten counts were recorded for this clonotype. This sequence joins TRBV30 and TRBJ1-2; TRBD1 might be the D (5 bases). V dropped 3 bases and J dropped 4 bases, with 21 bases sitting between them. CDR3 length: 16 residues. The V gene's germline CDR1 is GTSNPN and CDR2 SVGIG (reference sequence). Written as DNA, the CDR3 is TGTGCCTGGAGACCCGGACACCCCCGCACGGGCTATGGCTACACCTTC. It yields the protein CAWRPGHPRTGYGYTF.

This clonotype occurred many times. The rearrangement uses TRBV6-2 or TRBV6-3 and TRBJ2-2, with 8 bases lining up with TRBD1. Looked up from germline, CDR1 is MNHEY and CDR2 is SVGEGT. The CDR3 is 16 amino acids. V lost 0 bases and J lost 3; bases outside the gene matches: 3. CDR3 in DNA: TGTGCCAGCAGTTACTCGGGGACAGGTTACACCGGGGAGCTGTTTTTT. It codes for CASSYSGTGYTGELFF.

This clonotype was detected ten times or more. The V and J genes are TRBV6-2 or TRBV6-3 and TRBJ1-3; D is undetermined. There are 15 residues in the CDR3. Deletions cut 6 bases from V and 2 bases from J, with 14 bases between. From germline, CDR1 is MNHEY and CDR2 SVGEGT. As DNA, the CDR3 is TGTGCCAGCAGAAACACCCTCGCAGCTGGAAACACCATATATTTT. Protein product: CASRNTLAAGNTIYF.

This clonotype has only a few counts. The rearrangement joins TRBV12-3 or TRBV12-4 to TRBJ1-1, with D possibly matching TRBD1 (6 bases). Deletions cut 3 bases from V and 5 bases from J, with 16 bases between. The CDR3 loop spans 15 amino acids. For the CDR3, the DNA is TGTGCCAGCAGTTTCCAGGGGCAAGTTTGGACTGAAGCTTTCTTT. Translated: CASSFQGQVWTEAFF.

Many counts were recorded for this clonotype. The CDR3 DNA is TGCAGTGTTACAGCCGTGTCTAGCGGGATGTCCAGTACGCAGTATTTT. This gives the protein CSVTAVSSGMSSTQYF. The rearrangement uses TRBV20-1 and TRBJ2-3; 9 bases align to TRBD2. The germline V gene has CDR1 DFQATT and CDR2 SNEGSKA (reference sequence). V shed 7 bases and J 8 bases; nucleotides not matched to a gene: 19. The CDR3 is made up of 16 amino acids.

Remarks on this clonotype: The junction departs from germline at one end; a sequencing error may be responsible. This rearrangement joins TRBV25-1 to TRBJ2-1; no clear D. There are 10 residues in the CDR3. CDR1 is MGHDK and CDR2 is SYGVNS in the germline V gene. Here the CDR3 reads CASSAGERFF. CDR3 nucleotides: TGTGCCAGCAGTGCTGGTGAGCGGTTCTTC. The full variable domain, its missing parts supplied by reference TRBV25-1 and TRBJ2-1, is EADIYQTPRYLVIGTGKKITLECSQTMGHDKMYWYQQDPGMELHLIHYSYGVNSTEKGDLSSESTVSRIRTEHFPLTLESARPSHTSQYLCASSAGERFFGPGTRLTVL.

CDR3 DNA: TGTGCCAGCAGCCGAATGGGAAATGAGCAGTTCTTC. Its translation: CASSRMGNEQFF. The J gene is TRBJ2-1, the V gene TRBV5-6; D not certain. Germline CDR1 SGHDT, CDR2 YYEEEE. V was pared by 4 bases and J by 7 bases, with 9 bases between. The CDR3 has 12 residues.

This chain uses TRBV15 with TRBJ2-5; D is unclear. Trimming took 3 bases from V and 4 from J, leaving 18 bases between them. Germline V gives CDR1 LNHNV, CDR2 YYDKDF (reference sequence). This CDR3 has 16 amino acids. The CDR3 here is CATSRVSLERTETQYF. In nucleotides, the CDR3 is TGTGCCACCAGCAGGGTCTCTCTAGAACGTACAGAGACCCAGTACTTC.